Each of the 29 T cell receptor beta chains below was sequenced from the same sample in a study of shared clonotypes between healthy human individuals. In the naive CD8 group, cells lacked CD45RO and were positively selected for CCR7, so terminally differentiated effector memory CD45RA+ cells were left out. Profiled with immunoSEQ multiplex PCR; TCRdb holds only in-frame clones, not every one. The sample holds about 2 million clones, approximately 94% seen once. The sequencing input was naive CD8+ T cells sorted from blood. The receptors were gathered from a man aged 18-30 years in good health.

The genes are TRBV4-1 and TRBJ2-3; a possible D gene is TRBD2 (5 bases). CDR3 length: 15 residues. In germline, CDR1 is MGHRA, CDR2 YSYEKL. V lost 0 bases to trimming and J lost 7 bases, with 14 bases between them. The CDR3 DNA sequence: TGCGCCAGCAGCCAAGATTCGGGAAGTGGAAATACGCAGTATTTT. Translating it yields CASSQDSGSGNTQYF.

Points on this clone: An end of the junction differs from the germline gene, which may be a read error. The V gene is TRBV7-7, the J gene TRBJ2-3, with 9 bases fitting TRBD2. Looked up from germline, CDR1 is SSHAT and CDR2 is FNYEAQ (reference sequence). This CDR3 region has 18 residues. The CDR3 nucleotides read TGTGCTAGCAGCTTACGTCCTCTAGCGGGGAGTCTTACAGATACGCAGTATTTT. Its translation: CASSLRPLAGSLTDTQYF.

The count of this clone is one. This chain joins TRBV7-9 and TRBJ2-1; 8 nucleotides match TRBD1. V lost 5 bases, J lost 5 bases, and 8 bases stayed unmatched. The CDR3 loop spans 15 amino acids. The V gene's germline CDR1 is SEHNR and CDR2 FQNEAQ (reference sequence). CDR3 sequence reads: CASSPELDRDNEQFF. The CDR3 region has the DNA TGTGCCAGCAGCCCCGAACTGGACAGGGACAATGAGCAGTTCTTC. The variable domain in full, completed from reference TRBV7-9 and TRBJ2-1, reads DTGVSQNPRHKITKRGQNVTFRCDPISEHNRLYWYRQTLGQGPEFLTYFQNEAQLEKSRLLSDRFSAERPKGSFSTLEIQRTEQGDSAMYLCASSPELDRDNEQFFGPGTRLTVL.

The count of this clone is one. The chain couples TRBV19 to TRBJ1-1; D uncertain. This CDR3 spans 14 amino acids. V shed 3 bases and J shed 6 bases, with 14 bases lying between them. Germline CDR1 reads LNHDA; CDR2 reads SQIVND (reference sequence). The CDR3 DNA reads as TGTGCCAGTAGTATTAGCCCAATGAGTCCTGAAGCTTTCTTT. Amino acids: CASSISPMSPEAFF.

This chain connects TRBV14 to TRBJ2-7; D gene unclear. Germline loops: CDR1 SGHDN, CDR2 FVKESK. Trimming pared 3 bases from V and 5 bases from J, leaving 14 bases between. The length of the CDR3 is 14 residues. This CDR3 is CASSHHLLSHEQYF. Written as DNA, the CDR3 is TGTGCCAGCAGCCATCATCTACTCTCTCACGAGCAGTACTTC.

This chain links TRBV25-1 with TRBJ1-1, with TRBD1 as a possible D gene (6 bases). The germline V gene encodes CDR1 MGHDK and CDR2 SYGVNS. V was pared by 7 bases and J by 3 bases, with 9 bases between. The CDR3 has 12 residues. CDR3 DNA: TGTGCCAGCATGGACAGATACACTGAAGCTTTCTTT. Protein: CASMDRYTEAFF. Complete variable domain (other parts from reference TRBV25-1 and TRBJ1-1): EADIYQTPRYLVIGTGKKITLECSQTMGHDKMYWYQQDPGMELHLIHYSYGVNSTEKGDLSSESTVSRIRTEHFPLTLESARPSHTSQYLCASMDRYTEAFFGQGTRLTVV.

This clone was picked up a small number of times. The genes are TRBV6-9 and TRBJ2-1; 10 bases map to TRBD2. The CDR3 has 15 residues. V gave up 7 bases and J gave up 2 bases; unmatched junction bases: 5. The germline V gene has CDR1 MNHGY and CDR2 SVAAGI. Here the CDR3 reads CASNGTSVPYNEQFF. In DNA form, the CDR3 reads TGTGCCAGCAACGGGACTAGCGTACCCTACAATGAGCAGTTCTTC.

V usage is TRBV7-8 and J usage is TRBJ2-1; possible D gene TRBD2, 5 bases. CDR1 and CDR2 (germline): SGHVS, FQNEAQ. Trimming left V 5 bases short and J 10 bases short, with 12 bases between. The CDR3 loop spans 12 amino acids. CDR3 in DNA: TGTGCCAGCAGCCCCCCTAGCATCGAGCAGTTCTTC. This gives the protein CASSPPSIEQFF.

In the case of this clone: An end of the junction differs from the germline gene, which may be a read error. V usage is TRBV5-1 and J usage is TRBJ2-7; D uncertain. Germline V lookup: CDR1 SGHRS, CDR2 YFSETQ. The CDR3 spans 11 residues. The CDR3 loop reads CASRFGYEQYF. In DNA form, the CDR3 reads TGCGCCAGCCGCTTCGGGTACGAGCAGTACTTC.

This clone was detected only a few times. This chain joins TRBV10-3 and TRBJ1-6; D gene unclear. CDR3 length equals 12 residues. Trimming stripped 8 bases from V and 10 bases from J, with 12 bases between. In germline, CDR1 is ENHRY, CDR2 SYGVKD. The CDR3 region has the DNA TGTGCCATCGGACTGGAGGGATCACCCCTCCACTTT. Its translation is CAIGLEGSPLHF.

The gene calls are TRBV11-2 and TRBJ2-1; D assignment may be TRBD1 or TRBD2 (6 bases each). The CDR3 has 14 residues. Germline CDR1 is SGHAT and CDR2 is FQNNGV. V was cut by 4 bases and J by 7 bases, with 14 bases left in between. CDR3 in amino acids: CASSSRLGGNEQFF. In DNA, the CDR3 is TGTGCCAGCAGCTCACGACTAGGGGGGAATGAGCAGTTCTTC.

The CDR3 bases are TGTGCCAGCAGCTTGGGTCCCTTTGAAGGGGAAATCTTTACTGAAGCTTTCTTT. This sequence encodes CASSLGPFEGEIFTEAFF. The chain recombines TRBV5-6 with TRBJ1-1; TRBD1 is a possible D gene (5 bases). Trimming removed 0 bases from V and 5 bases from J, with 23 bases in between. This CDR3 contains 18 residues. CDR1 and CDR2 from the germline V gene are SGHDT and YYEEEE.

Only one count was recorded for this clone. This chain connects TRBV10-2 to TRBJ2-1; TRBD2 agrees at 8 bases. CDR1 is WSHSY and CDR2 is SAAADI in the germline V gene. V lost 6 bases, J lost 16 bases, and 5 bases stayed unmatched. The CDR3 has 10 amino acids. The CDR3 protein is CASRGTRDFF. The CDR3 coding sequence is TGCGCCAGCAGAGGGACTAGGGATTTCTTC.

The chain combines TRBV27 with TRBJ2-3; tentatively, D is TRBD2 (6 bases). The CDR3 covers 13 residues. Germline V lookup: CDR1 MNHEY, CDR2 SMNVEV (reference sequence). V shed 6 bases and J shed 4 bases, with 11 bases lying between them. CDR3 protein: CASSHRGADTQYF. CDR3 nucleotide sequence: TGTGCCAGCAGCCACCGCGGGGCAGATACGCAGTATTTT.

The rearrangement joins TRBV2 to TRBJ1-4; D is possibly TRBD1 (6 bases). The CDR3 runs to 16 residues. Germline V gene sequence: CDR1 SNHLY, CDR2 FYNNEI. V lost 2 bases, J lost 7 bases, and 17 bases lay in between. CDR3 sequence reads: CASSEMAGGTPEKLFF. The DNA for the CDR3 is TGTGCCAGCAGTGAAATGGCCGGGGGGACACCTGAAAAACTGTTTTTT. Combining the CDR3 with reference TRBV2 and TRBJ1-4 gives the whole variable domain EPEVTQTPSHQVTQMGQEVILRCVPISNHLYFYWYRQILGQKVEFLVSFYNNEISEKSEIFDDQFSVERPDGSNFTLKIRSTKLEDSAMYFCASSEMAGGTPEKLFFGSGTQLSVL.

V usage is TRBV27 and J usage is TRBJ2-7; TRBD2 is a possible D gene (7 bases). Per the germline V gene, CDR1 is MNHEY and CDR2 is SMNVEV (reference sequence). The ends were cut back, 6 bases at V and 6 bases at J, with 15 bases in the middle. The CDR3 length is 13 residues. The CDR3 region is CASRIRGGSEQYF. DNA for the CDR3: TGTGCCAGCAGGATAAGGGGGGGATCCGAGCAGTACTTC.

This rearrangement joins TRBV6-1 to TRBJ1-6; D may be TRBD1 (5 bases). Trimming cost V 1 base and J 9 bases, with 13 bases left between them. The CDR3 loop spans 15 amino acids. Germline assignment: CDR1 MNHNS and CDR2 SASEGT. The CDR3 DNA is TGTGCCAGCAGTGAAGGGAGGGACCTACCTTCACCCCTCCACTTT. Translation gives CASSEGRDLPSPLHF.

The CDR3 protein is CASSLRQGIEKLFF. In DNA form, the CDR3 reads TGTGCCAGCAGTTTACGACAGGGTATTGAAAAACTGTTTTTT. The gene calls are TRBV28 and TRBJ1-4, with 7 bases that match TRBD1. The germline V gene encodes CDR1 MDHEN and CDR2 SYDVKM. V dropped 2 bases and J dropped 7; count of bases not matched to a gene: 4. The length of the CDR3 is 14 residues.

The V gene is TRBV6-1, the J gene TRBJ2-7, with no clear D. This CDR3 has 13 residues. V was pared by 3 bases and J by 0 bases, with 6 bases between. Per the germline V gene, CDR1 is MNHNS and CDR2 is SASEGT. The CDR3 here is CASSDSISYEQYF. The CDR3 coding sequence is TGTGCCAGCAGTGATAGCATCTCCTACGAGCAGTACTTC.

The J gene is TRBJ1-2, the V gene TRBV27, with 8 bases identical to TRBD1. This CDR3 is 17 amino acids long. Trimming cost V 5 bases and J 2 bases; bases outside gene matches: 13. Germline loops: CDR1 MNHEY, CDR2 SMNVEV (reference sequence). The CDR3 DNA sequence: TGTGCCAGCAGTCCCCTCGGACAGGGTAGACTCAACTATGGCTACACCTTC. Translating gives CASSPLGQGRLNYGYTF.

The rearrangement uses TRBV7-8 and TRBJ2-2, with 13 bases fitting TRBD2. This CDR3 region has 17 residues. The junction had 8 bases not matched to a gene; V was cut back by 5 bases and J by 5 bases. Germline V gene data show CDR1 as SGHVS and CDR2 as FQNEAQ. The CDR3 loop is CASSLRLAGGGTGELFF. In DNA form, the CDR3 reads TGTGCCAGCAGCCTCCGACTAGCGGGAGGAGGGACCGGGGAGCTGTTTTTT.

This chain uses TRBV7-2 with TRBJ2-7; TRBD1 matches 9 bases. The germline V gene encodes CDR1 SGHTA and CDR2 FQGNSA. Trimming took 5 bases from V and 6 from J; bases not matched to a gene: 8. CDR3 length: 14 residues. The DNA of the CDR3 is TGTGCCAGCAGCGCAATAGTACAGGGGGCCGAGCAGTACTTC. Translated, it gives CASSAIVQGAEQYF.

The chain couples TRBV25-1 to TRBJ1-1; D is possibly TRBD1 (6 bases). The CDR3 extends over 14 amino acids. Per germline, CDR1 MGHDK and CDR2 SYGVNS. Trimming shortened V by 5 bases and J by 1 base, and 11 bases separated the two germline ends. CDR3: CASSWGAANTEAFF. CDR3 nucleotide sequence: TGTGCCAGCAGTTGGGGGGCGGCGAACACTGAAGCTTTCTTT.

The V and J genes are TRBV27 and TRBJ2-3, with D unresolved. The CDR3 is 14 amino acids. The germline V gene encodes CDR1 MNHEY and CDR2 SMNVEV (reference sequence). With 5 bases removed from V and 5 bases from J, the gap between germline ends came to 14 bases. CDR3 protein: CASSTRLVEDTQYF. The CDR3 DNA sequence: TGTGCCAGCAGTACCCGACTGGTGGAAGATACGCAGTATTTT.

The V and J genes are TRBV28 and TRBJ1-3, with 7 bases fitting TRBD1. The ends lost 5 bases at V and 0 bases at J; junction bases unmatched: 10. CDR3 length: 17 residues. CDR1 is MDHEN, CDR2 SYDVKM, per germline. The CDR3 nucleotides read TGTGCCAGCAGTCCGGGGACAGACCTCCTCTCTGGAAACACCATATATTTT. It translates to CASSPGTDLLSGNTIYF.

The V gene is TRBV5-1, the J gene TRBJ2-7, with D possibly matching TRBD1 (5 bases). The CDR3 has 15 residues. Trimming left V 4 bases short and J 4 bases short, with 18 bases between. The germline gives CDR1 SGHRS, CDR2 YFSETQ. DNA of the CDR3: TGCGCCAGCAGCGCCAGCCCAGGGTCGAATTACGAGCAGTACTTC. Its protein product is CASSASPGSNYEQYF.

This sequence joins TRBV13 and TRBJ2-2; no firm D call. This CDR3 contains 18 residues. Per germline, CDR1 PRHDT and CDR2 FYEKMQ (reference sequence). V lost 5 bases to trimming and J lost 4 bases, with 23 bases between them. CDR3 protein: CASSLQSFWAQATGELFF. In DNA, the CDR3 is TGTGCCAGCAGCCTCCAATCCTTTTGGGCCCAGGCCACCGGGGAGCTGTTTTTT.

V usage is TRBV27 and J usage is TRBJ2-4, with D possibly matching TRBD1 (6 bases). The CDR3 is 19 residues long. V lost 4 bases and J lost 1, with 23 bases in between. Per the germline V gene, CDR1 is MNHEY and CDR2 is SMNVEV (reference sequence). The CDR3 loop is CASSSEGDLLSLAKNIQYF. As DNA, the CDR3 is TGTGCCAGCAGTTCAGAGGGGGACCTACTTTCTCTGGCCAAAAACATTCAGTACTTC.

The genes are TRBV19 and TRBJ2-7; D not resolved. Germline lookup yields CDR1 LNHDA and CDR2 SQIVND (reference sequence). This CDR3 contains 13 residues. V lost 5 bases and J 1 base, leaving 9 bases between the germline ends. Written as DNA, the CDR3 is TGTGCCAGTAGTCCCCCCAGGTCCTACGAGCAGTACTTC. It is translated as CASSPPRSYEQYF. Supplemented by reference TRBV19 and TRBJ2-7, the full variable domain reads DGGITQSPKYLFRKEGQNVTLSCEQNLNHDAMYWYRQDPGQGLRLIYYSQIVNDFQKGDIAEGYSVSREKKESFPLTVTSAQKNPTAFYLCASSPPRSYEQYFGPGTRLTVT.